Ten or more counts support the clone carrying this T cell receptor (beta chain). This sample was taken from a study of CD8+CD57+ T cells in acquired aplastic anemia. The template used for profiling TCR beta VDJ and CDR3 was genomic DNA. Via MiXCR, TCRdb re-called the reads, giving one row per CDR3 protein. Here the sample spans 65,000 or so distinct CDR3 sequences, about 56% being singletons. The germline CDR1 and CDR2 sequences are SGHRS and YFSETQ. The CDR3 has 14 residues. V lost 0 bases, J lost 5 bases, and 12 bases lay in between. This clonotype originated in a human donor in good health, serving as a control. The chain joins TRBV5-1 to TRBJ2-7; possibly TRBD2 for D (5 bases). What was sequenced was sorted CD4+, CD8+, or CD8+CD57+ T cells (not recorded which) from PBMCs. The chain's CDR3 is CASSLASGSHEQYF. The CDR3 nucleotides read TGCGCCAGCAGCTTGGCCTCGGGGTCCCACGAGCAGTACTTC.